This TCR beta chain derives from a study of control samples from healthy donors and cancer patients. CDR3 length: 15 residues. Trimming removed 6 bases from V and 6 bases from J; junction bases left unmatched: 9. In germline, CDR1 is MNHEY, CDR2 SVGAGI. The protocol was immunoSEQ multiplex PCR, while the TCRdb copy is restricted to in-frame clones and leaves out a portion. The table has over 75,000 clones, almost 85% seen once. Material: blood. This TCR was recovered from a man between 60 and 70 years old in good health. The J gene is TRBJ1-5, the V gene TRBV6-5; 9 bases align to TRBD1. CDR3 coding DNA: TGTGCCAGCAGGGGGACAGGGACATCTGGTCAGCCCCAGCATTTT. Translated: CASRGTGTSGQPQHF.